The 26 T cell receptor beta chains below come from one sample, sequenced in a study of human T cells and chemical hapten exposure. Specified time point: pre-sensitization, week 0. Specified treatment: therapeutic diphenylcyclopropenone sensitization with weekly scalp DPC. Each CDR3 protein gets one entry after TCRdb re-called the RACE reads with MiXCR. The sample records about 380,000 distinct CDR3 sequences, approximately 5.1% being singletons. The source material was whole blood, sampled in connection with sensitization to the hapten diphenylcyclopropenone (DPC). These receptors all stem from a woman aged 50 to 65 with alopecia areata. Some clones in this sample may be carry-over from other donors' samples.

Ten or more counts support this clonotype. The V call is TRBV18, the J call TRBJ1-1; D is undetermined. This CDR3 has 12 amino acids. Germline V gene sequence: CDR1 KGHSH, CDR2 LQKENI. V lost 5 bases and J lost 1, with 5 bases in between. CDR3 in DNA: TGTGCCAGCTCAACCAGGAACACTGAAGCTTTCTTT. It encodes CASSTRNTEAFF.

This clonotype has a handful of counts. The chain is built from TRBV3-1 and TRBJ1-1, with D possibly TRBD1 on 5 matching bases. Trimming left V 4 bases short and J 2 bases short, with 11 bases between. Germline values: CDR1 LGHDT, CDR2 YNNKEL (reference sequence). This CDR3 comprises 14 residues. The CDR3 is CASSPYGGNTEAFF. The CDR3 DNA follows: TGTGCCAGCAGCCCCTATGGGGGAAACACTGAAGCTTTCTTT. Complete variable domain (other parts from reference TRBV3-1 and TRBJ1-1): DTAVSQTPKYLVTQMGNDKSIKCEQNLGHDTMYWYKQDSKKFLKIMFSYNNKELIINETVPNRFSPKSPDKAHLNLHINSLELGDSAVYFCASSPYGGNTEAFFGQGTRLTVV.

This clonotype occurred many times. V is TRBV20-1 and J is TRBJ2-7, with no clear D. CDR1 is DFQATT, CDR2 SNEGSKA, per germline (reference sequence). The V and J ends lost 0 bases and 1 base respectively, with 10 bases between them. This CDR3 has 14 amino acids. In DNA, the CDR3 is TGCAGTGCTAGAGATTCCGTCGGTTCCTACGAGCAGTACTTC. This gives the protein CSARDSVGSYEQYF.

There are many counts of this clonotype. This chain links TRBV2 with TRBJ2-1; D assignment may be TRBD1 or TRBD2 (5 bases each). V lost 4 bases and J 13 bases, leaving 14 bases between the germline ends. Germline lookup yields CDR1 SNHLY and CDR2 FYNNEI. This CDR3 region has 12 residues. The CDR3 spells CASSVPGPEQFF. The CDR3, as DNA: TGTGCCAGCAGTGTACCGGGGCCCGAACAGTTCTTC.

This clonotype turned up a few times. V usage is TRBV24-1 and J usage is TRBJ2-3; TRBD1 matches at 8 bases. CDR1 and CDR2 from the germline V gene are KGHDR and SFDVKD. V trimming: 3 bases; J trimming: 2 bases; junction bases outside the gene matches: 9. This CDR3 comprises 17 residues. CDR3 DNA: TGTGCCACCAGTGATCCGATCCCAGGGGGCAACACAGATACGCAGTATTTT. Residues: CATSDPIPGGNTDTQYF.

This clonotype was seen repeatedly, ten times or more. CDR3 amino acids: CASSRQLRSYEQYF. CDR3 bases: TGTGCCAGCAGCCGACAGCTCCGCTCCTACGAGCAGTACTTC. The chain is built from TRBV12-3 or TRBV12-4 and TRBJ2-7; D is perhaps TRBD1 (5 bases). The CDR3 has 14 residues. Trimming removed 6 bases at V and 0 bases at J, with 12 bases between.

The gene calls are TRBV5-4 and TRBJ1-1; TRBD1 matches at 8 bases. The CDR3 is 13 amino acids. With 3 bases clipped from V and 8 bases from J, the junction kept 6 bases outside the gene matches. CDR1 SGHNT and CDR2 YYREEE come from the germline V gene (reference sequence). The CDR3 nucleotides are TGTGCCAGCAGCTGGGGCCGGACAGGGGAAGCTTTCTTT. Translation gives CASSWGRTGEAFF.

This clonotype was recorded at least ten times. The gene calls are TRBV10-3 and TRBJ2-2; no firm D call. From germline, CDR1 is ENHRY and CDR2 SYGVKD. Trimming shortened V by 4 bases and J by 2 bases, and 8 bases separated the two germline ends. The CDR3 consists of 14 residues. CDR3 coding DNA: TGTGCCATCAGTGGCACTGAAAACACCGGGGAGCTGTTTTTT. The encoded protein is CAISGTENTGELFF.

This clonotype was detected only a few times. The chain links TRBV25-1 to TRBJ1-5; 9 bases map to TRBD1. The CDR3 contains 15 residues. The J segment lost 5 bases and the V segment lost 5 bases, leaving 7 bases of the junction unmatched. In germline, CDR1 is MGHDK, CDR2 SYGVNS. CDR3 loop: CASSSWTGAYQPQHF. The CDR3 bases are TGTGCCAGCAGTTCCTGGACAGGGGCCTATCAGCCCCAGCATTTT.

Ten or more counts support this clonotype. This sequence joins TRBV7-2 and TRBJ2-3; D might be TRBD1 or TRBD2, each matching 5 bases. The CDR3 runs 17 residues. V lost 5 bases to trimming and J lost 0 bases, with 18 bases between them. Germline CDR1 and CDR2: SGHTA and FQGNSA. The CDR3 sequence: CASSPYGAAASTDTQYF. DNA for the CDR3: TGTGCCAGCAGCCCGTACGGGGCAGCGGCTAGCACAGATACGCAGTATTTT.

The chain links TRBV6-2 or TRBV6-3 to TRBJ2-4; D not resolved. The CDR3 length is 13 residues. CDR1 MNHEY and CDR2 SVGEGT come from the germline V gene. V was trimmed by 0 bases and J by 7 bases, leaving 7 bases between them. The CDR3 here is CASSYSWGNIQYF. In DNA, the CDR3 is TGTGCCAGCAGTTACTCTTGGGGTAACATTCAGTACTTC.

This clonotype was picked up a small number of times. The genes are TRBV12-3 or TRBV12-4 and TRBJ2-1; 11 bases match TRBD2. The CDR3 sequence is 15 residues long. V lost 8 bases, J lost 7 bases, and 10 bases stayed unmatched. The CDR3 reads CASYIAGGPFNEQFF. The CDR3 DNA reads TGTGCCAGCTACATAGCGGGGGGGCCGTTTAATGAGCAGTTCTTC.

Ten or more counts support this clonotype. For the CDR3, the DNA is TGCGCCAGCAGCTTGGAAGGCACAGGGAGGACAGATACGCAGTATTTT. Its protein is CASSLEGTGRTDTQYF. The V call is TRBV5-1, the J call TRBJ2-3; D possibly matches TRBD1 or TRBD2 (6 bases each). The CDR3 is 16 amino acids. Trimming cost V 0 bases and J 3 bases, with 14 bases left between them. Germline CDR1 and CDR2: SGHRS and YFSETQ.

The chain combines TRBV6-2 or TRBV6-3 with TRBJ1-5; no reliable D call. Germline assignment: CDR1 MNHEY and CDR2 SVGEGT. The V gene lost 4 bases and the J gene lost 3 bases, with 10 bases spanning the gap. The CDR3 extends over 14 amino acids. The CDR3 sequence: CASSSAGINQPQHF. DNA of the CDR3: TGTGCCAGCAGTTCAGCGGGCATCAATCAGCCCCAGCATTTT.

This clonotype came up many times. The CDR3 region has the DNA TGTGCCAGCAGCCACAGCAAGCGGGAGCAGTCAGATACGCAGTATTTT. The encoded protein is CASSHSKREQSDTQYF. The chain recombines TRBV9 with TRBJ2-3; 8 positions match TRBD2. The CDR3 consists of 16 residues. The V segment lost 4 bases and the J segment 4 bases; nucleotides outside the gene matches: 11. The germline V gene has CDR1 SGDLS and CDR2 YYNGEE. The full variable domain, in which reference TRBV9 and TRBJ2-3 provide the parts outside the CDR3, is DSGVTQTPKHLITATGQRVTLRCSPRSGDLSVYWYQQSLDQGLQFLIQYYNGEERAKGNILERFSAQQFPDLHSELNLSSLELGDSALYFCASSHSKREQSDTQYFGPGTRLTVL.

This clonotype occurred a few times. The V gene is TRBV7-6, the J gene TRBJ1-4, with a weak D call TRBD1 (5 bases). The CDR3 contains 15 residues. V was cut by 5 bases and J by 3 bases, with 13 bases left in between. Germline V gene data show CDR1 as SGHVS and CDR2 as FNYEAQ. CDR3: CASSLTTGSNEKLFF. The CDR3 nucleotides are TGTGCCAGCAGCCTCACTACAGGTTCTAATGAAAAACTGTTTTTT.

This clonotype was seen repeatedly, ten times or more. J is TRBJ1-5 and V is TRBV5-5; a weak D match, TRBD1 (6 bases). The V gene lost 4 bases and the J gene lost 4 bases, with 18 bases spanning the gap. There are 16 residues in the CDR3. Germline V gene lookup returns CDR1 SGHKS and CDR2 YYEKEE (reference sequence). Here the CDR3 reads CASSPLPGGFNQPQHF. The CDR3 nucleotides are TGTGCCAGCAGCCCACTTCCTGGGGGCTTTAATCAGCCCCAGCATTTT.

This clonotype occurred a few times. V and J are TRBV29-1 and TRBJ2-3; D not resolved. This CDR3 has 12 amino acids. Trimming cost V 4 bases and J 6 bases, with 11 bases left between them. Germline values: CDR1 SQVTM, CDR2 ANQGSEA. CDR3 DNA: TGCAGCGTTGTACTCGACTCGGATACGCAGTATTTT. Protein: CSVVLDSDTQYF.

This clonotype has more than one count but fewer than ten. The chain has TRBV19 and TRBJ2-1; D unresolved. Germline V gene sequence: CDR1 LNHDA, CDR2 SQIVND (reference sequence). Between the trimmed V and J ends, which lost 5 bases and 0 bases, there was a span of 14 bases. The CDR3 is 16 residues long. CDR3 sequence (DNA): TGTGCCAGTAGTGACGGCGCTAAACGCTCCTACAATGAGCAGTTCTTC. It encodes CASSDGAKRSYNEQFF.

This clonotype was seen a handful of times. The rearrangement uses TRBV7-8 and TRBJ1-5; 7 positions agree with TRBD1. Per germline, CDR1 SGHVS and CDR2 FQNEAQ. This CDR3 region has 17 residues. V dropped 5 bases and J dropped 0; count of bases not matched to a gene: 10. The DNA of the CDR3 is TGTGCCAGCAGCATTACAGGGGTCGCTGATAGCAATCAGCCCCAGCATTTT. Translated: CASSITGVADSNQPQHF. Using reference TRBV7-8 and TRBJ1-5 for the parts outside the CDR3, the full variable domain is GAGVSQSPRYKVAKRGQDVALRCDPISGHVSLFWYQQALGQGPEFLTYFQNEAQLDKSGLPSDRFFAERPEGSVSTLKIQRTQQEDSAVYLCASSITGVADSNQPQHFGDGTRLSIL.

This clonotype showed up just a few times. The chain couples TRBV20-1 to TRBJ2-5; 7 bases align to TRBD1. Germline V lookup: CDR1 DFQATT, CDR2 SNEGSKA (reference sequence). The CDR3 is made up of 15 amino acids. Losses at the gene ends were 0 bases for V and 0 bases for J; bases not matched to a gene: 4. The CDR3 DNA reads TGCAGTGCTAGAGAGACGACAGGGAACCAAGAGACCCAGTACTTC. It codes for CSARETTGNQETQYF.

The rearrangement links TRBV7-9 to TRBJ2-5, with 7 bases matching TRBD1. Germline V gene sequence: CDR1 SEHNR, CDR2 FQNEAQ (reference sequence). V was clipped by 4 bases and J by 0 bases; unmatched bases: 5. The CDR3 spans 15 residues. CDR3 in amino acids: CASSSPGQDQETQYF. CDR3 bases: TGTGCCAGCAGCTCCCCAGGACAGGACCAAGAGACCCAGTACTTC. Full variable domain (rest looked up from reference TRBV7-9 and TRBJ2-5): DTGVSQNPRHKITKRGQNVTFRCDPISEHNRLYWYRQTLGQGPEFLTYFQNEAQLEKSRLLSDRFSAERPKGSFSTLEIQRTEQGDSAMYLCASSSPGQDQETQYFGPGTRLLVL.

This clonotype was picked up many times. The J gene is TRBJ2-4, the V gene TRBV15; 8 bases are shared with TRBD2. CDR3 length: 15 residues. V lost 0 bases, J lost 6 bases, and 4 bases stayed unmatched. Germline loops: CDR1 LNHNV, CDR2 YYDKDF (reference sequence). CDR3 sequence reads: CATSREREGVNIQYF. As DNA, the CDR3 is TGTGCCACCAGCAGAGAACGGGAGGGGGTAAACATTCAGTACTTC.

This clonotype was counted at least ten times. The rearrangement joins TRBV29-1 to TRBJ2-3; no clear D gene. Germline values: CDR1 SQVTM, CDR2 ANQGSEA. The CDR3 has 13 residues. V lost 6 bases, J lost 0 bases, and 10 bases lay in between. The CDR3 sequence is CSVQVGSTDTQYF. CDR3 nucleotides: TGCAGCGTACAAGTCGGGAGCACAGATACGCAGTATTTT.

V usage is TRBV7-2 and J usage is TRBJ1-2, with 7 bases that match TRBD1. CDR1 is SGHTA, CDR2 FQGNSA, per germline. CDR3 length: 14 residues. The ends lost 5 bases at V and 8 bases at J; junction bases unmatched: 11. DNA of the CDR3: TGTGCCAGCAGCGCAGGGGGAGACCCTCGCGGCTACACCTTC. Translation: CASSAGGDPRGYTF.

In this sample, this clonotype turned up a few times. Here the CDR3 reads CASSQPQGTEAFF. The CDR3 DNA follows: TGTGCCAGCAGCCAACCGCAGGGCACTGAAGCTTTCTTT. The chain joins TRBV3-1 to TRBJ1-1, with D maybe TRBD1 (5 bases). This CDR3 is 13 amino acids long. CDR1 is LGHDT and CDR2 is YNNKEL in the germline V gene (reference sequence). Trimming took off 2 bases at V and 4 bases at J, with 8 bases between the two ends.